One and the same sample provided the 8 T cell receptor beta chains below, sequenced in a study of T cell responses to AZD1222 COVID-19 vaccine. The protocol was immunoSEQ multiplex PCR, while the TCRdb copy is restricted to in-frame clones and leaves out a portion. The table lists roughly 60,000 clones, around 80% of them singletons, with about 3.7% in the top ten. Material: peripheral blood, obtained 28 days after the second AZD1222 dose. These receptors all stem from an adult who received the AZD1222 COVID-19 vaccine.

The CDR3: CASSYPLAGGFFEQYF. The CDR3 DNA reads as TGTGCCAGCAGTTACCCCCTCGCCGGAGGGTTCTTCGAGCAGTACTTC. The rearrangement joins TRBV6-5 to TRBJ2-7; D perhaps matches TRBD2 (6 bases). The V and J ends lost 2 bases and 6 bases respectively, with 20 bases between them. The CDR3 has 16 amino acids. In germline, CDR1 is MNHEY, CDR2 SVGAGI.

This clone showed up just once. The chain employs TRBV3-1 (or the pseudogene TRBV3-2) and TRBJ1-3; D is unresolved. The CDR3 has 15 residues. V shed 4 bases and J shed 0 bases, with 10 bases lying between them. Germline V gene lookup returns CDR1 LGHDT and CDR2 YNNKEL (reference sequence). The DNA of the CDR3 is TGTGCCAGCAGCCCGCGTAGGGACTCTGGAAACACCATATATTTT. Its protein product is CASSPRRDSGNTIYF.

CDR3 nucleotides: TGTGCCAGCAAGGACAGGGGATCATATGACACCGGGGAGCTGTTTTTT. This gives the protein CASKDRGSYDTGELFF. This rearrangement joins TRBV2 to TRBJ2-2, with 9 bases that match TRBD1. Trimming removed 7 bases from V and 3 bases from J; junction bases left unmatched: 9. The length of the CDR3 is 16 residues. Germline assignment: CDR1 SNHLY and CDR2 FYNNEI.

This rearrangement joins TRBV6-1 to TRBJ1-2, with D perhaps matching TRBD1 (5 bases). Deletions cut 3 bases from V and 4 bases from J, with 9 bases between. The CDR3 totals 13 residues. Germline values: CDR1 MNHNS, CDR2 SASEGT. In DNA form, the CDR3 reads TGTGCCAGCAGTGAGGGGCAGGGCTATGGCTACACCTTC. Encoded protein: CASSEGQGYGYTF.

The table lists this clone with a few counts. The chain links TRBV19 to TRBJ1-4; 8 bases agree with TRBD1. The CDR3 loop spans 15 amino acids. The germline V gene has CDR1 LNHDA and CDR2 SQIVND (reference sequence). V gave up 5 bases and J gave up 2 bases; unmatched junction bases: 4. The CDR3 region has the DNA TGTGCCAGTAGTTCTCAGGGGGCTACTAATGAAAAACTGTTTTTT. Residues: CASSSQGATNEKLFF.

The V call is TRBV27, the J call TRBJ2-7; D possibly corresponds to TRBD1 (6 bases). V lost 8 bases, J lost 6 bases, and 17 bases lay in between. Germline V CDR1 and CDR2: MNHEY, SMNVEV (reference sequence). This CDR3 is 13 amino acids long. CDR3 bases: TGTGCCAGCCCCTGGACAGACGGTTTCGAGCAGTACTTC. This translates into CASPWTDGFEQYF.

V and J are TRBV12-3 or TRBV12-4 and TRBJ1-5; D is undetermined. The CDR3 is made up of 12 amino acids. V was trimmed by 2 bases and J by 6 bases, leaving 5 bases between them. The CDR3 DNA follows: TGTGCCAGCAGTTTACAGACTCAGCCCCAGCATTTT. Translation: CASSLQTQPQHF.

The V call is TRBV11-3, the J call TRBJ1-4; D remains unclear. The CDR3 contains 14 residues. CDR1 is SGHNT and CDR2 is YENEEA in the germline V gene. V dropped 4 bases and J dropped 7 bases, with 13 bases sitting between them. The CDR3 reads CASSSSAVGEKLFF. The CDR3 coding sequence is TGTGCCAGCAGCTCCTCGGCGGTGGGTGAAAAACTGTTTTTT.